This TCR beta chain was captured in a study of blood T cell repertoires in COVID-19. Study background: Donors in the United States, Italy and Spain gave samples during acute or convalescent COVID-19.

The recovered donors of Cohort 3 showed two negative PCRs, clearance, or symptom resolution. The method was immunoSEQ multiplex PCR; TCRdb's version includes in-frame clones alone and lacks a portion of them. Of some 330,000 clones in the sample, 80% to 95% were seen once. Deletions cut 7 bases from V and 5 bases from J, with 18 bases between. CDR1 is SGHNT, CDR2 YENEEA, per germline. The length of the CDR3 is 14 residues. Sequencing was performed on PBMCs or T cells enriched from blood (not recorded which). The clonotype originates from a woman in her twenties or thirties who had recovered from COVID-19. The rearrangement links TRBV11-3 to TRBJ2-7; D is perhaps TRBD1 (5 bases). DNA for the CDR3: TGTGCCAGCACCTCGATGGGGCCCGCCAACGAGCAGTACTTC. Its translation: CASTSMGPANEQYF.